This passage covers 19 T cell receptor beta chains from one sample sequenced in a study of a mutant IDH1 vaccine in newly diagnosed glioma. Time point denoted: week 11, during vaccination. Doses consisted of 300 ug of mutant IDH1 20-mer peptide each, paired with topical imiquimod. The table came from immunoSEQ multiplex PCR; TCRdb's copy has only in-frame clones and leaves some out. Of some 60,000 clones listed, about four fifths are singletons. No antigen is known for these receptors. The sample consisted of PBMCs, taken from a glioma patient whose treatment included an IDH1 peptide vaccine. These receptors were obtained from a young man with glioma.

V and J are TRBV5-1 and TRBJ2-7, with 10 nucleotides matching TRBD2. V was clipped by 0 bases and J by 4 bases; unmatched bases: 13. The CDR3 consists of 18 residues. CDR1 is SGHRS, CDR2 YFSETQ, per germline. CDR3 loop: CASSLAISGGIQSYEQYF. The CDR3 DNA follows: TGCGCCAGCAGCTTGGCTATTAGCGGGGGGATACAAAGTTACGAGCAGTACTTC.

J is TRBJ2-1 and V is TRBV7-8; TRBD2 aligns across 11 bases. This CDR3 region has 19 residues. CDR1 and CDR2 from the germline V gene are SGHVS and FQNEAQ. The V and J ends lost 5 bases and 0 bases, in that order; junction bases with no gene match: 12. The CDR3 DNA reads TGTGCCAGCAGCCGCCCAGCTAGCGGGAGGCTCAACTCCTACAATGAGCAGTTCTTC. This gives the protein CASSRPASGRLNSYNEQFF.

This clone has a single count. This rearrangement joins TRBV10-3 to TRBJ2-6; TRBD1 agrees at 10 bases. This CDR3 spans 16 amino acids. CDR1 and CDR2 from the germline V gene are ENHRY and SYGVKD. The J segment lost 1 base and the V segment lost 8 bases, leaving 5 bases of the junction unmatched. CDR3 sequence (DNA): TGTGCCATCGGGGGACAGGGGAGTTCTGGGGCCAACGTCCTGACTTTC. Its protein product is CAIGGQGSSGANVLTF.

The V and J genes are TRBV7-2 and TRBJ1-3; D not certain. CDR1 SGHTA and CDR2 FQGNSA come from the germline V gene. The ends were cut back, 5 bases at V and 3 bases at J, with 14 bases in the middle. CDR3 size: 15 residues. This CDR3 is CASSPGPSIGNTIYF. The DNA for the CDR3 is TGTGCCAGCAGCCCTGGCCCTTCGATTGGAAACACCATATATTTT.

The CDR3 loop is CASSPSKRGAQHF. The CDR3 bases are TGTGCCAGCAGTCCGTCAAAAAGGGGGGCCCAGCATTTT. The gene calls are TRBV27 and TRBJ1-5, with D possibly matching TRBD1 (6 bases). The V end was cut by 5 bases, the J end by 11 bases, with 16 bases between. The CDR3 loop spans 13 amino acids. CDR1 is MNHEY and CDR2 is SMNVEV in the germline V gene (reference sequence).

V is TRBV7-8 and J is TRBJ1-4, with 8 bases lining up with TRBD1. CDR1 is SGHVS, CDR2 FQNEAQ, per germline. The CDR3 is 15 amino acids. The ends lost 5 bases at V and 5 bases at J; junction bases unmatched: 7. CDR3 sequence (DNA): TGTGCCAGCAGCCCAGTGACAGGGGACAATGAAAAACTGTTTTTT. Translating gives CASSPVTGDNEKLFF. Full variable domain (rest looked up from reference TRBV7-8 and TRBJ1-4): GAGVSQSPRYKVAKRGQDVALRCDPISGHVSLFWYQQALGQGPEFLTYFQNEAQLDKSGLPSDRFFAERPEGSVSTLKIQRTQQEDSAVYLCASSPVTGDNEKLFFGSGTQLSVL.

There are a few counts of this clone. The chain combines TRBV4-1 with TRBJ1-2, with 8 bases matching TRBD1. The CDR3 runs to 14 residues. V dropped 0 bases and J dropped 7; count of bases not matched to a gene: 4. The germline gives CDR1 MGHRA, CDR2 YSYEKL. Here the CDR3 reads CASSQETGEGGYTF. The CDR3 DNA sequence: TGCGCCAGCAGCCAAGAGACAGGGGAGGGTGGCTACACCTTC.

The genes are TRBV5-4 and TRBJ2-1; D is perhaps TRBD2 (5 bases). V was shortened by 3 bases and J by 5 bases, with 6 bases between the two germline ends. This CDR3 is built from 12 residues. Germline V lookup: CDR1 SGHNT, CDR2 YYREEE (reference sequence). CDR3 DNA sequence: TGTGCCAGCAGCTGGGGAGACAATGAGCAGTTCTTC. Its protein product is CASSWGDNEQFF.

The chain joins TRBV2 to TRBJ1-2; TRBD1 matches at 10 bases. This CDR3 spans 16 amino acids. The germline gives CDR1 SNHLY, CDR2 FYNNEI. Trimming removed 3 bases from V and 2 bases from J; junction bases left unmatched: 6. CDR3 DNA sequence: TGTGCCAGCAGTGATAGCCGGGACAGGGGAAACTATGGCTACACCTTC. Its translation: CASSDSRDRGNYGYTF.

The gene calls are TRBV6-5 and TRBJ1-1, with 7 bases fitting TRBD1. After removal of 2 bases from V and 10 bases from J, the junction contained 13 bases not matched to a gene. Germline V lookup: CDR1 MNHEY, CDR2 SVGAGI. CDR3 length: 15 amino acids. The CDR3 spells CASSYKVGAGGRAFF. Written as DNA, the CDR3 is TGTGCCAGCAGTTACAAGGTTGGGGCAGGGGGAAGAGCTTTCTTT.

As for this clone: Given the absence of the conserved phenylalanine or tryptophan at the CDR3 end, a read error is likely. This chain joins TRBV4-1 and TRBJ1-1, with D unclear. There are 16 residues in the CDR3. Germline CDR1 MGHRA, CDR2 YSYEKL. V was clipped by 0 bases and J by 4 bases, with 15 bases between them. CDR3 sequence (DNA): TGCGCCAGCAGCCAAGAACTCGCTTCTGACGGCACTGAAGCTTTCCTT. It is translated as CASSQELASDGTEAFL.

The sample holds one count of this clone. This chain links TRBV11-3 with TRBJ2-7; D unresolved. Germline V CDR1 and CDR2: SGHNT, YENEEA. Trimming removed 0 bases at V and 4 bases at J, with 7 bases between. The CDR3 loop spans 13 amino acids. The CDR3 sequence is CASSLDEGYEQYF. For the CDR3, the DNA is TGTGCCAGCAGCTTAGACGAAGGTTACGAGCAGTACTTC.

V gene TRBV5-6 combines with J gene TRBJ1-3; tentative D call: TRBD1 (5 bases). The CDR3 runs 13 residues. Per the germline V gene, CDR1 is SGHDT and CDR2 is YYEEEE. Between the trimmed V and J ends, which lost 4 bases and 4 bases, there was a span of 9 bases. The CDR3 nucleotides are TGTGCCAGCAGCGTGGACAAGGGAAACACCATATATTTT. Translating it yields CASSVDKGNTIYF.

This chain connects TRBV9 to TRBJ2-7, with D possibly being TRBD1 (6 bases). Trimming took 3 bases from V and 5 from J, leaving 21 bases between them. Germline values: CDR1 SGDLS, CDR2 YYNGEE. The CDR3 has 16 amino acids. The CDR3 bases are TGTGCCAGCAGCGACCTCGTGACAGGCGGGCTGGACGAGCAGTACTTC. The encoded protein is CASSDLVTGGLDEQYF.

CDR3 region: CAISGYRLAGGNSYNEQFF. In DNA, the CDR3 is TGTGCCATCAGTGGGTATCGCCTAGCGGGAGGTAACTCCTACAATGAGCAGTTCTTC. This rearrangement joins TRBV10-3 to TRBJ2-1; 11 bases align to TRBD2. This CDR3 spans 19 amino acids. The J segment lost 0 bases and the V segment lost 4 bases, leaving 11 bases of the junction unmatched. Germline V gene lookup returns CDR1 ENHRY and CDR2 SYGVKD.

The V call is TRBV28, the J call TRBJ2-3; perhaps TRBD1 as D (6 bases). The CDR3 loop spans 18 amino acids. V dropped 6 bases and J dropped 3 bases, with 25 bases sitting between them. Germline assignment: CDR1 MDHEN and CDR2 SYDVKM. CDR3 region: CASSSQGTRGFGTDTQYF. The DNA for the CDR3 is TGTGCCAGCAGCTCGCAGGGGACGCGTGGTTTTGGGACAGATACGCAGTATTTT.

The V call is TRBV7-2, the J call TRBJ1-2; a weak D match, TRBD1 (6 bases). The CDR3 is 14 amino acids. V dropped 5 bases and J dropped 3 bases, with 13 bases sitting between them. Germline lookup yields CDR1 SGHTA and CDR2 FQGNSA. CDR3 in DNA: TGTGCCAGCAGCCCACCGGGACAACACTATGGCTACACCTTC. This sequence encodes CASSPPGQHYGYTF. The variable domain in full, completed from reference TRBV7-2 and TRBJ1-2, reads GAGVSQSPSNKVTEKGKDVELRCDPISGHTALYWYRQSLGQGLEFLIYFQGNSAPDKSGLPSDRFSAERTGGSVSTLTIQRTQQEDSAVYLCASSPPGQHYGYTFGSGTRLTVV.

In this sample, this clone turned up a few times. V gene TRBV19 combines with J gene TRBJ2-2; D is perhaps TRBD1 (7 bases). The V end lost 3 bases, the J end lost 5 bases, and 13 bases lay between the germline ends. The CDR3 contains 15 residues. The V gene's germline CDR1 is LNHDA and CDR2 SQIVND (reference sequence). For the CDR3, the DNA is TGTGCCAGTAGTATGAACAGGGGAGGAACCGGGGAGCTGTTTTTT. Encoded protein: CASSMNRGGTGELFF.

The CDR3 loop reads CSVRGSGNTIYF. The CDR3 nucleotides read TGCAGCGTTCGAGGGTCAGGAAACACCATATATTTT. The rearrangement uses TRBV29-1 and TRBJ1-3; D is uncertain. V dropped 5 bases and J dropped 4 bases, with 9 bases sitting between them. The CDR3 spans 12 residues. Germline values: CDR1 SQVTM, CDR2 ANQGSEA. Together with reference TRBV29-1 and TRBJ1-3, the CDR3 gives the full variable domain: SAVISQKPSRDICQRGTSLTIQCQVDSQVTMMFWYRQQPGQSLTLIATANQGSEATYESGFVIDKFPISRPNLTFSTLTVSNMSPEDSSIYLCSVRGSGNTIYFGEGSWLTVV.